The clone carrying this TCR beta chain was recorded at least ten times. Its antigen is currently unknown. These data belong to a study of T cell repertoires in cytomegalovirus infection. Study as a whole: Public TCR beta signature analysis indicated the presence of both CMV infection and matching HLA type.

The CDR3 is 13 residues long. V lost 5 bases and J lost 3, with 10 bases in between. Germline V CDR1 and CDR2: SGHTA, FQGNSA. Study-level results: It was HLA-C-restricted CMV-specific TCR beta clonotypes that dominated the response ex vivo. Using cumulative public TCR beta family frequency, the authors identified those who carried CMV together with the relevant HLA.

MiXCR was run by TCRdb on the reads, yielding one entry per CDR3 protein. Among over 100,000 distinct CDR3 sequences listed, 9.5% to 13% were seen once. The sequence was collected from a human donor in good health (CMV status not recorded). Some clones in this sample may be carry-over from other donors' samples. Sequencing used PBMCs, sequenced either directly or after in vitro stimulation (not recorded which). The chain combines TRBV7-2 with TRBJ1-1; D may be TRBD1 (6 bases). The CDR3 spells CASSTRTDTEAFF. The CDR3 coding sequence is TGTGCCAGCAGCACCCGGACAGACACTGAAGCTTTCTTT.